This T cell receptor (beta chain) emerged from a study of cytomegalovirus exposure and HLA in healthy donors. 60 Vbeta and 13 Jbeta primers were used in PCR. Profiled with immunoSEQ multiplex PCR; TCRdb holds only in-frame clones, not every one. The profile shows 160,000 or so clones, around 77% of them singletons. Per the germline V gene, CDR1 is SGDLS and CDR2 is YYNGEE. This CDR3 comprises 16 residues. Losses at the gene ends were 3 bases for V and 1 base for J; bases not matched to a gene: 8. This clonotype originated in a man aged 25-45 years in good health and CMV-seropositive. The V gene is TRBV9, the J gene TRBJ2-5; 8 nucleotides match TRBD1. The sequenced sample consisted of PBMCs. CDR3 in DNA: TGTGCCAGCAGCGCCCAGGGGGCAATAGGCCAAGAGACCCAGTACTTC. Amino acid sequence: CASSAQGAIGQETQYF.